This T cell receptor beta chain is from a study of blood T cells in healthy people across ages. The CDR3 length is 13 residues. CDR1 is SGHRS, CDR2 YFSETQ, per germline. The germline V and J ends were trimmed by 2 bases and 7 bases, with 13 bases remaining between them. On this clonotype itself: The target antigen is unknown. A much larger clone lies a single base off, so this may be a read error.

Combining a sample-barcoded 5' primer with a J-beta primer mix, a second PCR ran for about 6 to 11 cycles. TCRdb fed the 5' RACE reads into MiXCR, producing one record per CDR3 protein. This table holds around 800,000 distinct CDR3 sequences, around 42% found once. The study, taken as a whole, reports: Across samples, TCR beta diversity tracked strongly with naive T cell percentage.

Material for sequencing was blood. The source of this sequence is a man in his sixties in good health. V usage is TRBV5-1 and J usage is TRBJ2-7; D is ambiguous. Written as DNA, the CDR3 is TGCGCCAGCAGCTTTTTAGTCCAAGGGGAGCAGTACTTC. The encoded protein is CASSFLVQGEQYF.